The entry below gives a single T cell receptor beta chain sequence along with its context. Which antigen it targets is not known. Base-call qualities are not available, and no considerably larger clone is one nucleotide away. This sample was included in a study of shared clonotypes between healthy human individuals (dated by TCRdb to the early 2020s). For context, the study as a whole: Two women and a few men aged 18 to 49 years were included in the cohort. For each donor, three plates each were used for CD4 naive and CD4 memory, two plates were used for CD8 naive, and one plate was used for CD8 memory. Blood TCR repertoires of several healthy adults were deeply sequenced to estimate repertoire size and the extent of clonotype sharing between individuals. To increase sequencing depth and limit assay-specific biases, TCR repertoire library preparation and sequencing were carried out by different laboratories using diverse techniques. Each donor's leukapheresis produced roughly between roughly 0.85 and 10 billion PBMCs. Overall study results and their limits: The small number of donors limited the genetic and exposure-history diversity represented. Estimated clonotype richness was generally larger for naive than for memory subsets. Sampling was limited to blood, and TCR repertoires in tissue likely differ from TCR repertoires in blood. When a handful of donors were compared, the shared fraction of clonotypes was approximately 5% for naive CD4, approximately 3.5% for naive CD8, 2.3% for memory CD4, and around 0.37% for memory CD8. Compared with non-shared clonotypes, clonotypes shared by all four sorted-subset donors had higher generation probabilities. Pairwise subsampling indicated that sequencing depth was expected to affect the degree of clonotype sharing among donors. Incomplete sequencing was indicated by rarefaction of sorted-subset datasets, despite the large sequencing depth.

The CDR3 has 15 amino acids, counting the end cysteine and phenylalanine. Left in the record is the CDR3 DNA by itself, 45 bases read in frame from the first base. Reading the germline V gene gives CDR1 MGHRA and CDR2 YSYEKL. The trim is 2 bases for V and 1 base for J, with a gap of 11 bases between the germline ends. Using the deep immunoSEQ assay, TCR CDR3 regions were amplified from genomic DNA by multiplex PCR. Extracted genomic DNA from each cell subset was spread evenly across all wells of several immunoSEQ 96-well plates, with each plate serving as a replicate. For sorted subsets, 200 ng of genomic DNA, equivalent to around 29,000 T cell genomes, went into each replicate PCR. The purified libraries were quantified using a Qubit 3.0 fluorometer, sized with a Bioanalyzer 2100, and then quantified again using the KAPA Library Quantification kit. A separate single-read 150-cycle Illumina NextSeq 550 flow cell was used to sequence each immunoSEQ 96-well plate. The published analysis was carried out like this. The immunoSEQ output contained only junctional sequences without quality scores, so filtering could not match that applied to full-length reads. To assign V/J genes and CDR3, sequences were annotated against IMGT germline references using PyIR, a Python wrapper for IgBLAST v1.9. Reads were filtered out if the reads had weak V/J assignments (E-value above 1e-6), no CDR3, stop codons, out-of-frame junctions, or ambiguous translated residues. V3J clonotypes were defined by identical inferred V gene, J gene, and CDR3 amino acid sequence. To compute the percentage overlap between repertoires, the number of shared unique clonotypes was divided by the size of the smaller repertoire. Richness of each repertoire was evaluated using RTK rarefaction, the Chao1 estimator, and Recon v2.1 estimates of unobserved clonotypes. OLGA was used to compute generation probabilities for all TCRbeta clonotypes that the gDNA method yielded from a few donors. TCRdb obtained this table from immuneACCESS and retained in-frame rearrangements with V and J assigned. These tables miss some clones; where compared with another copy, unresolved V genes account for less than half of the shortfall, and the remainder is unexplained. V, J and clone size are taken as reported in that table, and D and trimming were inferred from the DNA itself. The sample includes 600,000 to 700,000 clones, with roughly 72% observed a single time. Of the sample, 1.5% to 2% is held by the ten largest clones.

The donors were healthy, HIV-negative adults who had no recently reported acute infections or vaccinations. Every donor was a Caucasian adult residing in Nashville, Tennessee, USA. Magnetic negative selection was used to enrich CD4+ T cells, after which naive cells were positively selected on CD45RA and the negative fraction became the memory subset. After blood collection by leukapheresis, PBMCs were isolated using Ficoll-Histopaque density gradient centrifugation and then cryopreserved in the vapor phase of liquid nitrogen. Analytical flow cytometry was used to check the purity and quantity of each magnetically sorted T cell population. Genomic DNA was isolated from each sorted fraction and quantified by UV absorbance on a Nanodrop 2000c.

The sequencing input was memory CD4+ T cells sorted from blood. This specimen's cell subset or site label, interpreted: CD45RA-negative fraction. The clonotype was recovered from a young woman in good health. The chain joins TRBV4-1 to TRBJ2-5; the D gene remains uncertain. The CDR3 corresponds to CASSQNIGSQETQYF. In nucleotides, the sequence is TGCGCCAGCAGCCAAAACATCGGCAGCCAAGAGACCCAGTACTTC.